This T cell receptor (beta chain) was sequenced for a study of tumor-infiltrating lymphocytes in primary liver carcinoma. A constant-region primer primed TCR beta cDNA synthesis from roughly 510 ng of total RNA. Nested multiplex PCR, run for three rounds with slightly modified ARM-PCR, yielded TCR beta libraries. TRBV1-TRBV30 forward primers paired with a C-beta reverse primer drove the first two PCR rounds, around 9 cycles each. TCRdb re-called the multiplex PCR reads with MiXCR, one entry per CDR3 protein. Here the sample spans fewer than 200,000 distinct CDR3 sequences, over 80% being singletons. The CDR3 runs 17 residues. Trimming stripped 6 bases from V and 7 bases from J, with 27 bases between. Germline CDR1 and CDR2: MGHRA and YSYEKL. Unsorted bulk tissue of about 20-31 mg yielded co-extracted RNA and DNA.

The origin of this receptor is a man aged 40-49 years with primary liver carcinoma and hepatitis B virus infection. The J gene is TRBJ1-1, the V gene TRBV4-1; D perhaps matches TRBD1 (5 bases). The sample was tumor tissue from primary liver carcinoma. Here the CDR3 reads CASRSTSTGVMIDEAFF. CDR3 bases: TGCGCCAGCAGGTCTACTTCCACGGGGGTTATGATTGATGAAGCTTTCTTT.